This entry describes one TCR beta chain. The CDR3 extends over 13 amino acids. Germline V gene data show CDR1 as SGHNT and CDR2 as YYREEE (reference sequence). Trimming pared 5 bases from V and 6 bases from J, leaving 15 bases between. The sample is drawn from a study of blood T cell repertoires in COVID-19. Study as a whole: The United States, Italy and Spain supplied acute and convalescent COVID-19 samples. Sources were T cells, B-cell-depleted T cells, or PBMCs; the material itself was cDNA or gDNA.

Source study methods: By means of reference gene primer amplification, nucleated cell counts were estimated. The repertoire was sequenced with immunoSEQ multiplex PCR; TCRdb's copy has only in-frame clones and lacks some. The V and J calls and the clone size are those of that table, but D and trimming were determined from the DNA. Of roughly 120,000 clones listed, about 82% are singletons. This chain joins TRBV5-4 and TRBJ2-7; D is undetermined. Sequencing input: peripheral blood. The TCR was taken from a human donor in a cohort sampled during active COVID-19. Written as DNA, the CDR3 is TGTGCCAGCAGAGGAAAAACAGATCCCGAGCAGTACTTC. This translates into CASRGKTDPEQYF.